This T cell receptor beta chain was sequenced during a study of post-analysis software for immune sequencing data. Sequencing libraries made from TCR beta cDNA carried unique molecular identifiers. TCRdb itself ran the PCR reads through MiXCR, one entry per CDR3 protein. Here the sample spans 750,000 to 950,000 distinct CDR3 sequences, approximately 57% being singletons. The CDR3 runs 13 residues. The germline V gene has CDR1 SNHLY and CDR2 FYNNEI. Trimming took off 3 bases at V and 8 bases at J, with 13 bases between the two ends. Worth noting for this clonotype: What it binds is not known.

Study-wide points: The five TRBV segments detected at higher frequency in patients than in controls included TRBV5-6, TRBV5-1 and TRBV20-1. Significantly lower normalized Chao1 diversity was seen in multiple sclerosis patients than in controls.

The sample comprised blood. The TCR sequence derives from a girl aged 5 to 17 with multiple sclerosis. The chain couples TRBV2 to TRBJ1-2; TRBD1 might be the D (5 bases). For the CDR3, the DNA is TGTGCCAGCAGTGAGGAGGGGAGGGACGGCTACACCTTC. Translating gives CASSEEGRDGYTF.